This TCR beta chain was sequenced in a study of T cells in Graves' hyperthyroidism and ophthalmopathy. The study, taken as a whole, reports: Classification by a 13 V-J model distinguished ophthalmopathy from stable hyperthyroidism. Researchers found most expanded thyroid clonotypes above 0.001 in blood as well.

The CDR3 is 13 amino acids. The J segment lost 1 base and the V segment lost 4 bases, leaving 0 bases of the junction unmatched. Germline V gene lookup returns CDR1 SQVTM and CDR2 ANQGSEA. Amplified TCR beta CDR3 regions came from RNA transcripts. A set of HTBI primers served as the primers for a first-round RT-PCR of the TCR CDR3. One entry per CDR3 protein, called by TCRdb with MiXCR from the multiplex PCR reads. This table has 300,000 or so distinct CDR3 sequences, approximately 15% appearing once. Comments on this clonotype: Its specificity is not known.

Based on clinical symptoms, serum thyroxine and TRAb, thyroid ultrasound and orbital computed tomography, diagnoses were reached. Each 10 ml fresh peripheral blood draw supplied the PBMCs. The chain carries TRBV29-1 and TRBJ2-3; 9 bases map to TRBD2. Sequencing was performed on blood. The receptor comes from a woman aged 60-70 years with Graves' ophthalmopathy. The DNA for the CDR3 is TGCAGCGTTGCTAGCGGGGGCACAGATACGCAGTATTTT. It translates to CSVASGGTDTQYF.